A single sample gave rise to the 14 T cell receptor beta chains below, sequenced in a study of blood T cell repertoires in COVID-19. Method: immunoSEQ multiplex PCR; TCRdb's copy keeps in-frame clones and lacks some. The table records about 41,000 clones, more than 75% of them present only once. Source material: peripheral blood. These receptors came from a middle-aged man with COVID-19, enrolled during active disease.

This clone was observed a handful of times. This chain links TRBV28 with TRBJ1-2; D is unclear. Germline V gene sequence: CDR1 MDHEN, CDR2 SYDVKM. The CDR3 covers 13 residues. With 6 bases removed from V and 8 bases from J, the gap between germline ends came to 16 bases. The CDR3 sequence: CASRMEALQGYTF. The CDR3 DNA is TGTGCCAGCAGAATGGAGGCATTGCAAGGCTACACCTTC.

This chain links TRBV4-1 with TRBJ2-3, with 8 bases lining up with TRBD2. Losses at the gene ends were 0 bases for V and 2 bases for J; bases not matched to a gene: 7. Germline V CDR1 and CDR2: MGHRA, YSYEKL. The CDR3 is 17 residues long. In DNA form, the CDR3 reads TGCGCCAGCAGCCAAGATGATCCTAGCGGGCACACAGATACGCAGTATTTT. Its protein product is CASSQDDPSGHTDTQYF.

Written as DNA, the CDR3 is TGTGCCAGCACCAGGACAGGGGGTTCGCATGGCTACACCTTC. Translating it yields CASTRTGGSHGYTF. J is TRBJ1-2 and V is TRBV7-9, with 10 positions matching TRBD1. Germline lookup yields CDR1 SEHNR and CDR2 FQNEAQ (reference sequence). The CDR3 has 14 amino acids. Trimming cost V 7 bases and J 6 bases; bases outside gene matches: 8.

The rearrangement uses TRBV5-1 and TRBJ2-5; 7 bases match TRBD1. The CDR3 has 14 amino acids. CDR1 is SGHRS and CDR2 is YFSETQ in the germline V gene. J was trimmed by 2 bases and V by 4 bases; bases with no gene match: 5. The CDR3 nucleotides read TGCGCCAGCAGCGATGGGGGACAGCAAGAGACCCAGTACTTC. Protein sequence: CASSDGGQQETQYF.

CDR3 bases: TGTGCCAGCAGTAAAACGGACAGGAGAGAGCAGTTCTTC. Translated: CASSKTDRREQFF. The genes are TRBV25-1 and TRBJ2-1; 7 bases fit TRBD1. The trim removed 5 bases at V and 10 bases at J, leaving 8 bases unmatched. There are 13 residues in the CDR3. CDR1 is MGHDK and CDR2 is SYGVNS in the germline V gene.

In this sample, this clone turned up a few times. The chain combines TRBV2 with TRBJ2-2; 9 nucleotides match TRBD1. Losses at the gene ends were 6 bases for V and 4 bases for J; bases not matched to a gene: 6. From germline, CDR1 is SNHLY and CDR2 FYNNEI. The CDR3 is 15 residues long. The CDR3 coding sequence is TGTGCCAGCAGCGGACAGGGGTGGGGCACCGGGGAGCTGTTTTTT. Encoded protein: CASSGQGWGTGELFF. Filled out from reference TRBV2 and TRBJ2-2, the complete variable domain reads EPEVTQTPSHQVTQMGQEVILRCVPISNHLYFYWYRQILGQKVEFLVSFYNNEISEKSEIFDDQFSVERPDGSNFTLKIRSTKLEDSAMYFCASSGQGWGTGELFFGEGSRLTVL.

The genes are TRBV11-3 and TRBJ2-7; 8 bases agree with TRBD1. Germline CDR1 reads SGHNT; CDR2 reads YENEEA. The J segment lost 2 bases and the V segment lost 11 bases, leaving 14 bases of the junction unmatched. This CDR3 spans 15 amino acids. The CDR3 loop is CASSASGTGPYEQYF. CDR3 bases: TGTGCCTCCTCCGCCTCCGGGACAGGCCCCTACGAGCAGTACTTC.

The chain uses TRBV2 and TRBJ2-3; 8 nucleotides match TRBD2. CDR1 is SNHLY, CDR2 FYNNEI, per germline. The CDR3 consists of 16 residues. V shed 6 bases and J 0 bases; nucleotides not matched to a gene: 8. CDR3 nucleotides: TGTGCCAGCAGCGGTGGAGCGGGGGCCAGCACAGATACGCAGTATTTT. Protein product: CASSGGAGASTDTQYF.

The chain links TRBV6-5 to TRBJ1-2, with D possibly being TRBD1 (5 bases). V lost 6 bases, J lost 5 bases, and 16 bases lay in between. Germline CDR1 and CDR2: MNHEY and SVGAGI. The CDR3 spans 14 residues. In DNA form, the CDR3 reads TGTGCCAGCAGCCGCGGGGGGGGAACTTATGGCTACACCTTC. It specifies CASSRGGGTYGYTF.

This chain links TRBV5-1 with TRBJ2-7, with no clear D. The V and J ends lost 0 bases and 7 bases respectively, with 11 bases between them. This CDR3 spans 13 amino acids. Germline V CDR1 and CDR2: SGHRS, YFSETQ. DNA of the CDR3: TGCGCCAGCAGCTTGGTAATACGAGGAGAGCAGTACTTC. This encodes CASSLVIRGEQYF.

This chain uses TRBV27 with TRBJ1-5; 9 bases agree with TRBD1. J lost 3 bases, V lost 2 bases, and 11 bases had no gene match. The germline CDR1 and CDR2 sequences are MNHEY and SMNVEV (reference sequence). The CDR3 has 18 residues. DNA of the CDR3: TGTGCCAGCAGTTTACGGGTACGTGGACAGGGGATCAATCAGCCCCAGCATTTT. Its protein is CASSLRVRGQGINQPQHF.

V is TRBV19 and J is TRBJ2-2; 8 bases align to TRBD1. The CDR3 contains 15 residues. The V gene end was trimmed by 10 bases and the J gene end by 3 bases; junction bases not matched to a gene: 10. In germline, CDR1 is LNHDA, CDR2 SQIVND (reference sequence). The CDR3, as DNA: TGTGCCACCTCCCAGGGGGCGCGGTACACCGGGGAGCTGTTTTTT. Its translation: CATSQGARYTGELFF.

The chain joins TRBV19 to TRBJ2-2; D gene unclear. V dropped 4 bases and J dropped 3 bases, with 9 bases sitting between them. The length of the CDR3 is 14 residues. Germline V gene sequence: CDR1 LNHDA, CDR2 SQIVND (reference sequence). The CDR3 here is CASSTARDTGELFF. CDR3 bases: TGTGCCAGTAGTACCGCAAGAGACACCGGGGAGCTGTTTTTT. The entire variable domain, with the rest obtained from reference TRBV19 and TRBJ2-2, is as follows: DGGITQSPKYLFRKEGQNVTLSCEQNLNHDAMYWYRQDPGQGLRLIYYSQIVNDFQKGDIAEGYSVSREKKESFPLTVTSAQKNPTAFYLCASSTARDTGELFFGEGSRLTVL.

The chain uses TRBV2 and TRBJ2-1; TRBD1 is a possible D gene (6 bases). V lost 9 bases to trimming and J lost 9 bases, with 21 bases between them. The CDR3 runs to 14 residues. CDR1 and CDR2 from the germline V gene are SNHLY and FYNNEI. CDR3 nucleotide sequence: TGTGCCAGTAACAGGGAGAGAGGGAGTCTTGAGCAGTTCTTC. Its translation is CASNRERGSLEQFF.